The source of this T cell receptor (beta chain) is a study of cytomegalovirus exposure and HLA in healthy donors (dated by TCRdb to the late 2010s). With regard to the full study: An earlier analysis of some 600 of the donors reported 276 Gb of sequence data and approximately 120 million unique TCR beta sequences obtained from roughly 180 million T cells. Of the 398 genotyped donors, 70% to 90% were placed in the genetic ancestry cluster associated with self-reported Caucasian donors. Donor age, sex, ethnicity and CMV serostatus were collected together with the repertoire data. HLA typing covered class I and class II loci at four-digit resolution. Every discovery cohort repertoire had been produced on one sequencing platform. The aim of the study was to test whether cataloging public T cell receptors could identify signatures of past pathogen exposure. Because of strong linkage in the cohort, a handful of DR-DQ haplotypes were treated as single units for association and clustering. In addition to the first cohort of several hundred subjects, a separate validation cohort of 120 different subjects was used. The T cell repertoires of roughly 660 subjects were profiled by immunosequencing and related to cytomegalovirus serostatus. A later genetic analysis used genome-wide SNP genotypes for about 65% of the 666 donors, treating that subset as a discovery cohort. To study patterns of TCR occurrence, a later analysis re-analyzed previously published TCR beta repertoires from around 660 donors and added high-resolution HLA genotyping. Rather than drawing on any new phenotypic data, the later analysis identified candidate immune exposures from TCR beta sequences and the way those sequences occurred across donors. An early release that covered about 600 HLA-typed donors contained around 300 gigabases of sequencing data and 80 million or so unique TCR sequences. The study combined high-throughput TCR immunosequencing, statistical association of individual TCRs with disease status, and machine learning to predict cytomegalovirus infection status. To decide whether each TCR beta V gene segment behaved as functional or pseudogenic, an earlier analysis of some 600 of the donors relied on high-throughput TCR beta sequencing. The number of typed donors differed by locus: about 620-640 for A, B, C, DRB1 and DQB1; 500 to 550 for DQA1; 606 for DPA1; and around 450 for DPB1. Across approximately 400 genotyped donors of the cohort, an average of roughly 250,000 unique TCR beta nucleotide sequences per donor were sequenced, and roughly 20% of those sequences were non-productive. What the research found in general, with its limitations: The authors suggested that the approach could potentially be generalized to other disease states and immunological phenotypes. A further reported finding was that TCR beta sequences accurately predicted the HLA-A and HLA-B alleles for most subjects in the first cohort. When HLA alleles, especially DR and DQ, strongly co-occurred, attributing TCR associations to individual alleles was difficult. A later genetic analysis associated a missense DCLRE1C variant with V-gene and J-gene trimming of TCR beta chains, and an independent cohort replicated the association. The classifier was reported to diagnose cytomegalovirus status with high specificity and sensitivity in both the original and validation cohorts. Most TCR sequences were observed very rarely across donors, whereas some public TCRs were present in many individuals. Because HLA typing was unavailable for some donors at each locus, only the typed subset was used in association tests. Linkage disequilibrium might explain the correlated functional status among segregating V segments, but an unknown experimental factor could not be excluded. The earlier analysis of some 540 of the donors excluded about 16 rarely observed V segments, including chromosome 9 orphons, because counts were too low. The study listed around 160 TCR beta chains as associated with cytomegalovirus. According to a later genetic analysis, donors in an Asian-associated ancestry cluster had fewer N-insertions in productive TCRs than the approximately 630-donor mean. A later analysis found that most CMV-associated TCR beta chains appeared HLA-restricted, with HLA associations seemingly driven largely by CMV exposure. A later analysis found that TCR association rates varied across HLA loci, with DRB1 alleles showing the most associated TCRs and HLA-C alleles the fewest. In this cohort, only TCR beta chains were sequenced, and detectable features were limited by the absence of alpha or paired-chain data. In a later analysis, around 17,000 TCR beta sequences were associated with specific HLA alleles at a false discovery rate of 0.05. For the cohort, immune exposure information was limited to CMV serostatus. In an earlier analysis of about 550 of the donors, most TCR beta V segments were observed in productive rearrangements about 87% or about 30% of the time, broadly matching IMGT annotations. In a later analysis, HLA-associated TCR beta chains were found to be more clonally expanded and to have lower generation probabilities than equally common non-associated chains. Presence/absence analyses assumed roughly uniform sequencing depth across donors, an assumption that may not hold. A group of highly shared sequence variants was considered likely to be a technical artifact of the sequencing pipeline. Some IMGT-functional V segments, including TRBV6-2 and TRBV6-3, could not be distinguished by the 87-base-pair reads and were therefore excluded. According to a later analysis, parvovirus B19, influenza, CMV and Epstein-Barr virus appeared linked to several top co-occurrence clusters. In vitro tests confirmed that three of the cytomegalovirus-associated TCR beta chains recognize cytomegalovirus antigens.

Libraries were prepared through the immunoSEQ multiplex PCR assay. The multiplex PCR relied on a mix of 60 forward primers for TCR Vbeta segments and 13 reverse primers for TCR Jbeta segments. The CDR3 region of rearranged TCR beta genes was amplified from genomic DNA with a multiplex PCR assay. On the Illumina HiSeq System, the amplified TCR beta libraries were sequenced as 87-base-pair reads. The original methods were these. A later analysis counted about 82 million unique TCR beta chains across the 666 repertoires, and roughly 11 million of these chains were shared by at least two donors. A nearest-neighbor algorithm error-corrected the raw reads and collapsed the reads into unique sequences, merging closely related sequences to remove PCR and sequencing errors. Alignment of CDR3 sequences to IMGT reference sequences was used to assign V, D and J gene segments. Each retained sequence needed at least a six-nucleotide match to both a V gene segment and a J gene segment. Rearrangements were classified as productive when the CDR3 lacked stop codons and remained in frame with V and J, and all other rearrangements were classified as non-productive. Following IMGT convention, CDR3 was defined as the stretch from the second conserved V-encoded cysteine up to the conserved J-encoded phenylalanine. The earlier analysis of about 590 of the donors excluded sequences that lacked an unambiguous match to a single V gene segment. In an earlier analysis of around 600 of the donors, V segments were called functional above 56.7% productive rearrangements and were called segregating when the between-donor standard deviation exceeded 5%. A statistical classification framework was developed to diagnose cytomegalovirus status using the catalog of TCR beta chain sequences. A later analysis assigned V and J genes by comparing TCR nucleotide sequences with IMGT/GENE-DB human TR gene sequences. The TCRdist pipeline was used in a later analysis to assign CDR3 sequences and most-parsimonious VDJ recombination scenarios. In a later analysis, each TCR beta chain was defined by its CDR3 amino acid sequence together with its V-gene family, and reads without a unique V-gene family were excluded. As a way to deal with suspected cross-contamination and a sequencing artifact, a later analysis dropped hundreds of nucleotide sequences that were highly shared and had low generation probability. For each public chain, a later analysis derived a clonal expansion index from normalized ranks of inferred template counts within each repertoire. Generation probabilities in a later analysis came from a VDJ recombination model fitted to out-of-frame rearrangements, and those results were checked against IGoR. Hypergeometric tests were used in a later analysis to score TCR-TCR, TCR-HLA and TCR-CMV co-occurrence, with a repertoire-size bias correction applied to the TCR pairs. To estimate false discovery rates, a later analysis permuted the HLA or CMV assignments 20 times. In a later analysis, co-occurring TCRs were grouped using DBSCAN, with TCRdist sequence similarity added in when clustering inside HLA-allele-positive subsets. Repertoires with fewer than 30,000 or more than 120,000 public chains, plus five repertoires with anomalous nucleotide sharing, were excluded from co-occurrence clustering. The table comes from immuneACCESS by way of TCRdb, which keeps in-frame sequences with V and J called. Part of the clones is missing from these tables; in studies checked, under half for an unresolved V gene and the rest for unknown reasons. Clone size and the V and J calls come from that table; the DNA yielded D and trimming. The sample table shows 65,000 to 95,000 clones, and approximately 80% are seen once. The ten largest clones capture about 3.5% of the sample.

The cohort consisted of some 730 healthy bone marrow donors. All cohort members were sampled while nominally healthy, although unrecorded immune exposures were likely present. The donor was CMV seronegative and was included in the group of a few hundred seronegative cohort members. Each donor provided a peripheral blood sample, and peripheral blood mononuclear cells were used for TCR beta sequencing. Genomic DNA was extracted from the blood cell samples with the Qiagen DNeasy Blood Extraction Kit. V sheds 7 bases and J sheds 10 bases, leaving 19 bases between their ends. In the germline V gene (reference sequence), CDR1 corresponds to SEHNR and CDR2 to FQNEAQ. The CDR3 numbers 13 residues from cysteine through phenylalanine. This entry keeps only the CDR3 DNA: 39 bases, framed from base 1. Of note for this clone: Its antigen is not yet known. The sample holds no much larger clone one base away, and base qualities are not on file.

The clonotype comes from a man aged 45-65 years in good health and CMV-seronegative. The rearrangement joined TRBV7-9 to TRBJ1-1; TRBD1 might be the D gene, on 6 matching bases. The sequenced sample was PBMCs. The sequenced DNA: TGTGCCAGCACCTTCCTGGGAGGGGGGGCAGCTTTCTTT. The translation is CASTFLGGGAAFF.